The 20 T cell receptor beta chains below were found in one sample sequenced in a study of cytomegalovirus exposure and HLA in healthy donors (dated by TCRdb to about 2017). The library was obtained by the immunoSEQ multiplex PCR assay. The multiplex PCR relied on a mix of 60 forward primers for TCR Vbeta segments and 13 reverse primers for TCR Jbeta segments. Not all clones reach the TCRdb copy of this immuneACCESS table, which keeps in-frame sequences only. Checked studies attribute under half of the gap to unresolved V genes and leave the rest unexplained. The table for this sample lists around 170,000 clones; roughly 80% of them were counted only once. Jointly, the top ten make up less than 0.4% of the sample. Input material: PBMCs. These receptor sequences come from a boy aged 2 to 10 in good health and CMV-seronegative.

The CDR3 protein is CASSAQGQEVNTEAFF. The DNA of the CDR3 is TGTGCCAGCAGCGCACAAGGACAGGAAGTTAACACTGAAGCTTTCTTT. The V gene is TRBV9, the J gene TRBJ1-1, with TRBD1 matching 7 bases. After removal of 3 bases from V and 2 bases from J, the junction contained 10 bases not matched to a gene. The CDR3 consists of 16 residues. CDR1 is SGDLS, CDR2 YYNGEE, per germline.

The rearrangement joins TRBV12-5 to TRBJ1-5, with D unclear. This CDR3 contains 13 residues. Germline V gene sequence: CDR1 LGHNT, CDR2 FRNRAP. The V end lost 9 bases, the J end lost 4 bases, and 13 bases lay between the germline ends. Here the CDR3 reads CASNRGLNQPQHF. For the CDR3, the DNA is TGTGCTAGCAATCGGGGTCTTAATCAGCCCCAGCATTTT.

The chain employs TRBV5-5 and TRBJ1-1; no clear D gene. Germline-derived CDR1 and CDR2 are SGHKS and YYEKEE (reference sequence). V lost 4 bases to trimming and J lost 3 bases, with 16 bases between them. CDR3 length: 15 residues. The CDR3 region is CASSPLSVPDTEAFF. The CDR3 DNA reads TGTGCCAGCAGCCCATTAAGCGTCCCGGACACTGAAGCTTTCTTT.

This clone was found once. The germline gene is not matched at one end of the junction; a read error may be the cause. V and J are TRBV2 and TRBJ2-7; D perhaps matches TRBD2 (6 bases). The CDR3 is 14 residues long. In germline, CDR1 is SNHLY, CDR2 FYNNEI. This CDR3 is CASSDKGLLYVQYF. As DNA, the CDR3 is TGTGCCAGCAGTGATAAGGGACTTCTCTACGTGCAGTACTTC.

The rearrangement uses TRBV6-1 and TRBJ1-2; D perhaps matches TRBD1 (5 bases). The ends were cut back, 9 bases at V and 0 bases at J, with 11 bases in the middle. Germline V lookup: CDR1 MNHNS, CDR2 SASEGT. The CDR3 consists of 13 residues. The CDR3 loop reads CASDRPTNYGYTF. CDR3 DNA sequence: TGTGCCAGTGACAGACCTACTAACTATGGCTACACCTTC.

This clone occurred a few times. The chain combines TRBV7-9 with TRBJ2-7; maybe TRBD2 (6 bases). The CDR3 extends over 16 amino acids. CDR1 and CDR2 (germline): SEHNR, FQNEAQ (reference sequence). V was shortened by 0 bases and J by 1 base, with 13 bases between the two germline ends. CDR3 sequence (DNA): TGTGCCAGCAGCTTAGCGATAGGAGGGCCTTCCTACGAGCAGTACTTC. Its protein is CASSLAIGGPSYEQYF.

The table lists this clone with a count of one. This chain links TRBV7-9 with TRBJ2-1, with D possibly TRBD2 on 6 matching bases. The CDR3 contains 16 residues. Germline V lookup: CDR1 SEHNR, CDR2 FQNEAQ (reference sequence). Trimming left V 5 bases short and J 3 bases short, with 17 bases between. The CDR3 region is CASSTPGGGHYNEQFF. The CDR3 DNA reads as TGTGCCAGCAGCACGCCCGGGGGAGGACACTACAATGAGCAGTTCTTC.

The table lists this clone with a few counts. The genes are TRBV9 and TRBJ2-1; D is perhaps TRBD1 (6 bases). V was clipped by 4 bases and J by 4 bases, with 12 bases between them. The CDR3 has 14 residues. Per germline, CDR1 SGDLS and CDR2 YYNGEE. The CDR3 bases are TGTGCCAGCAGCCCGCGACAGGCGTACAATGAGCAGTTCTTC. As protein: CASSPRQAYNEQFF.

The rearrangement uses TRBV29-1 and TRBJ2-7; TRBD1 matches at 11 bases. Germline CDR1 and CDR2: SQVTM and ANQGSEA. The CDR3 consists of 16 residues. V gave up 4 bases and J gave up 2 bases; unmatched junction bases: 10. The CDR3 DNA reads TGCAGCGTTGCCCCCGGGACAGGGGGGCCCCCCTACGAGCAGTACTTC. Protein: CSVAPGTGGPPYEQYF.

The rearrangement links TRBV6-5 to TRBJ2-1; the D is unclear. V was shortened by 0 bases and J by 2 bases, with 11 bases between the two germline ends. This CDR3 spans 16 amino acids. Germline lookup yields CDR1 MNHEY and CDR2 SVGAGI. DNA of the CDR3: TGTGCCAGCAGTTACTCGAACTCACCAACCTACAATGAGCAGTTCTTC. Protein sequence: CASSYSNSPTYNEQFF.

Concerning this clone itself: Here the CDR3 omits its conserved ending phenylalanine or tryptophan, so a read error is the likely source. The rearrangement links TRBV25-1 to TRBJ1-2, with a tentative D call TRBD1 (5 bases). Between the trimmed V and J ends, which lost 6 bases and 5 bases, there was a span of 13 bases. This CDR3 is 13 amino acids long. Germline loops: CDR1 MGHDK, CDR2 SYGVNS. The chain's CDR3 is CASRTQGGYGYTL. The CDR3, as DNA: TGTGCCAGCAGGACGCAGGGAGGTTATGGCTACACCCTC.

The chain has TRBV6-6 and TRBJ1-1; D is perhaps TRBD1 (5 bases). The V end was cut by 0 bases, the J end by 4 bases, with 9 bases between. Germline V gene data show CDR1 as MNHNY and CDR2 as SVGAGI (reference sequence). CDR3 length: 14 residues. CDR3 sequence reads: CASSYSMQGTEAFF. As DNA, the CDR3 is TGTGCCAGCAGTTACTCGATGCAGGGCACTGAAGCTTTCTTT.

The chain couples TRBV5-6 to TRBJ2-1, with 8 bases lining up with TRBD2. The CDR3 loop spans 15 amino acids. Germline loops: CDR1 SGHDT, CDR2 YYEEEE. J was trimmed by 10 bases and V by 0 bases; bases with no gene match: 9. CDR3 residues: CASSLELAANEEQFF. DNA for the CDR3: TGTGCCAGCAGCTTGGAACTAGCGGCCAATGAAGAGCAGTTCTTC.

This chain connects TRBV7-3 to TRBJ1-1, with D unclear. This CDR3 has 13 residues. CDR1 and CDR2 from the germline V gene are SGHTA and FQGTGA. V was pared by 4 bases and J by 7 bases, with 13 bases between. The CDR3 DNA follows: TGTGCCAGCAGCTATCGAGGCTTGGGTGAAGCTTTCTTT. Translating it yields CASSYRGLGEAFF.

In this sample, this clone turned up once. This same CDR3 is encoded by further DNA sequences in the sample. The genes are TRBV6-5 and TRBJ2-7; 11 positions match TRBD1. Germline trimming cut 6 bases from V and 4 bases from J; bases unmatched to any gene: 5. Germline CDR1 and CDR2: MNHEY and SVGAGI. This CDR3 region has 14 residues. CDR3 coding DNA: TGTGCCAGCAGAGGGGACAGGGGGAGGTACGAGCAGTACTTC. This translates into CASRGDRGRYEQYF.

This clone appeared a few times. The chain links TRBV4-1 to TRBJ2-2, with a tentative D call TRBD1 (6 bases). CDR1 is MGHRA and CDR2 is YSYEKL in the germline V gene. CDR3 length equals 14 residues. The V end was cut by 3 bases, the J end by 2 bases, with 7 bases between. The CDR3 nucleotides read TGCGCCAGCAGCCAGGGACAAAACACCGGGGAGCTGTTTTTT. Translation gives CASSQGQNTGELFF.

The chain carries TRBV11-3 and TRBJ2-3; TRBD2 agrees at 8 bases. V lost 2 bases to trimming and J lost 3 bases; unmatched junction nucleotides: 4. Germline V lookup: CDR1 SGHNT, CDR2 YENEEA. CDR3 length: 15 amino acids. The DNA of the CDR3 is TGTGCCAGCAGCTTAAGGCTAGCGGGTACAGATACGCAGTATTTT. Its translation: CASSLRLAGTDTQYF.

The chain couples TRBV5-6 to TRBJ1-5, with 9 bases identical to TRBD1. The CDR3 totals 16 residues. In germline, CDR1 is SGHDT, CDR2 YYEEEE. Losses at the gene ends were 4 bases for V and 5 bases for J; bases not matched to a gene: 10. CDR3 sequence: CASSVRTGTGYQPQHF. The CDR3 DNA follows: TGTGCCAGCAGCGTGAGAACCGGGACAGGGTATCAGCCCCAGCATTTT.

The sample holds one count of this clone. The chain couples TRBV4-2 to TRBJ2-7, with TRBD2 identical over 13 bases. The CDR3 has 18 residues. V was clipped by 0 bases and J by 4 bases; unmatched bases: 9. CDR1 and CDR2 from the germline V gene are LGHNA and YNFKEQ. The CDR3 bases are TGTGCCAGCAGCCAAGAGGTACTAGCGGGAGGGGGGGTTTACGAGCAGTACTTC. This sequence encodes CASSQEVLAGGGVYEQYF.

V gene TRBV18 combines with J gene TRBJ2-5; 10 bases are shared with TRBD2. TRBJ2-7 explains the end of the DNA better; the J call may be wrong. Germline values: CDR1 KGHSH, CDR2 LQKENI. The CDR3 is 14 amino acids. CDR3 protein: CASSPGTSAHEQYF. The DNA for the CDR3 is TGTGCCAGCTCACCTGGGACTAGCGCTCACGAGCAGTACTTC.